This T cell receptor (beta chain) was found in a study of PD-1 blockade in classical Hodgkin lymphoma. Using immunoSEQ multiplex PCR, the repertoire was profiled, and TCRdb retains in-frame clones only, with some absent. The repertoire holds 25,000 to 30,000 clones, more than 60% seen once, with roughly 0.57% in the top ten. There are 14 residues in the CDR3. After removal of 3 bases from V and 6 bases from J, the junction contained 6 bases not matched to a gene. Looked up from germline, CDR1 is SEHNR and CDR2 is FQNEAQ (reference sequence). Indicated time point: cycle 4 day 1 (C4D1), after less than 7 weeks of nivolumab. Every patient was affected by relapse after autologous stem cell transplantation, while exposure to brentuximab vedotin was not uniform. Out of thawed PBMCs, magnetic negative selection purified CD4+ T cells.

The sequencing used CD4+ T cells from blood, collected before the fourth cycle of nivolumab. V gene TRBV7-9 combines with J gene TRBJ2-7, with 9 bases aligning to TRBD1. The origin of this receptor is a human donor with classical Hodgkin lymphoma. Here the CDR3 DNA reads TGTGCCAGCAGCTTTGAGACAGGGGGTGGCGAGCAGTACTTC. Translating gives CASSFETGGGEQYF.